Sequencing of this TCR beta chain was carried out in a study of PD-L1 blockade in urothelial cancer. This table comes from immunoSEQ multiplex PCR, and its TCRdb copy is limited to in-frame clones, with some not included. The sample includes about 88,000 clones, about 90% of them seen just once. The time point denotes: pretreatment peripheral blood. CDR1 is MNHNY and CDR2 is SVGAGI in the germline V gene (reference sequence). The CDR3 runs to 13 residues. V gave up 3 bases and J gave up 4 bases; unmatched junction bases: 2. This chain uses TRBV6-6 with TRBJ2-7; 8 bases match TRBD2. This receptor was taken from a woman aged 80 or over with urothelial cancer. The sample here was PBMCs, taken around atezolizumab (anti-PD-L1) treatment. The CDR3 protein is CASSYSGEYEQYF. The CDR3, as DNA: TGTGCCAGCAGTTATAGCGGGGAATACGAGCAGTACTTC.